A single sample gave rise to the 30 T cell receptor beta chains below, sequenced in a study of cytomegalovirus exposure and HLA in healthy donors. The PCR had 60 Vbeta and 13 Jbeta primers. TCRdb's table, derived via immunoSEQ multiplex PCR, lists solely in-frame clones and lacks some. The sample carries under 150,000 clones, about four fifths recorded once. Sequenced sample: PBMCs. Source of these receptors: a young man in good health and CMV-seronegative.

In nucleotides, the CDR3 is TGTGCCAGCAGCTTAAACGGGAGGGCCGACGGGGAGCTGTTTTTT. Residues: CASSLNGRADGELFF. V gene TRBV11-2 combines with J gene TRBJ2-2; 8 nucleotides align to TRBD2. The CDR3 consists of 15 residues. V was clipped by 2 bases and J by 7 bases; unmatched bases: 6. CDR1 and CDR2 (germline): SGHAT, FQNNGV.

The V gene is TRBV9, the J gene TRBJ2-2; 9 bases fit TRBD2. The CDR3 runs 18 residues. Per the germline V gene, CDR1 is SGDLS and CDR2 is YYNGEE. V gave up 0 bases and J gave up 4 bases; unmatched junction bases: 10. CDR3 nucleotides: TGTGCCAGCAGCGTAGCTGCGGGGGGGGGCGCTGGCACCGGGGAGCTGTTTTTT. It encodes CASSVAAGGGAGTGELFF.

The CDR3: CASSLGRGVNTEAFF. The CDR3 DNA reads TGTGCCAGCAGCTTAGGCCGCGGAGTGAACACTGAAGCTTTCTTT. This chain joins TRBV7-9 and TRBJ1-1; D remains ambiguous. V was shortened by 1 base and J by 0 bases, with 9 bases between the two germline ends. The CDR3 is 15 amino acids. CDR1 is SEHNR and CDR2 is FQNEAQ in the germline V gene (reference sequence). The whole variable domain, filled in from reference TRBV7-9 and TRBJ1-1, reads DTGVSQNPRHKITKRGQNVTFRCDPISEHNRLYWYRQTLGQGPEFLTYFQNEAQLEKSRLLSDRFSAERPKGSFSTLEIQRTEQGDSAMYLCASSLGRGVNTEAFFGQGTRLTVV.

V usage is TRBV5-6 and J usage is TRBJ1-5; TRBD1 agrees at 7 bases. Looked up from germline, CDR1 is SGHDT and CDR2 is YYEEEE. The CDR3 runs 13 residues. The ends lost 0 bases at V and 7 bases at J; junction bases unmatched: 1. The CDR3 here is CASSLAGGQPQHF. CDR3 bases: TGTGCCAGCAGCTTGGCAGGGGGACAGCCCCAGCATTTT.

The gene calls are TRBV6-5 and TRBJ2-1; the D gene is possibly TRBD2 (6 bases). Trimming removed 4 bases at V and 5 bases at J, with 18 bases between. Per germline, CDR1 MNHEY and CDR2 SVGAGI. CDR3 length: 16 residues. In nucleotides, the CDR3 is TGTGCCAGCAGTTTCAATCTGGGGGGTCTCGACAATGAGCAGTTCTTC. This codes for CASSFNLGGLDNEQFF.

V gene TRBV6-1 combines with J gene TRBJ2-2; 7 nucleotides agree with TRBD2. V dropped 7 bases and J dropped 7; count of bases not matched to a gene: 9. This CDR3 is built from 14 residues. Per germline, CDR1 MNHNS and CDR2 SASEGT. CDR3 in amino acids: CASTLGGGLGELFF. CDR3 in DNA: TGTGCCAGCACCCTTGGGGGGGGTCTCGGGGAGCTGTTTTTT.

The chain is built from TRBV10-3 and TRBJ2-7, with 10 bases identical to TRBD1. The CDR3 spans 15 residues. V gave up 6 bases and J gave up 7 bases; unmatched junction bases: 12. Germline V gene lookup returns CDR1 ENHRY and CDR2 SYGVKD. For the CDR3, the DNA is TGTGCCATCAGGATTGGGACAGGGGTCTCGGGGGAGCAGTACTTC. Its protein is CAIRIGTGVSGEQYF.

The chain recombines TRBV28 with TRBJ1-1; D might be TRBD1 (5 bases). The CDR3 consists of 14 residues. Germline V CDR1 and CDR2: MDHEN, SYDVKM. V lost 2 bases to trimming and J lost 5 bases, with 12 bases between them. The CDR3 region has the DNA TGTGCCAGCAGTTTAGGTAGGGAGGGGACTGAAGCTTTCTTT. Its protein product is CASSLGREGTEAFF. Looking up the rest from reference TRBV28 and TRBJ1-1 gives the full variable domain: DVKVTQSSRYLVKRTGEKVFLECVQDMDHENMFWYRQDPGLGLRLIYFSYDVKMKEKGDIPEGYSVSREKKERFSLILESASTNQTSMYLCASSLGREGTEAFFGQGTRLTVV.

J is TRBJ1-5 and V is TRBV5-1; D not certain. The V gene's germline CDR1 is SGHRS and CDR2 YFSETQ. This CDR3 has 15 residues. V lost 2 bases to trimming and J lost 3 bases, with 12 bases between them. The CDR3 DNA is TGCGCCAGCAGCTTTGGTTCGGGGTCCAATCAGCCCCAGCATTTT. It codes for CASSFGSGSNQPQHF.

The rearrangement uses TRBV7-9 and TRBJ2-1; 12 bases are a match to TRBD2. This CDR3 comprises 14 residues. Germline CDR1 and CDR2: SEHNR and FQNEAQ (reference sequence). The V gene end was trimmed by 1 base and the J gene end by 15 bases; junction bases not matched to a gene: 7. CDR3 in amino acids: CASSLDATSGRLFF. The CDR3 bases are TGTGCCAGCAGCTTAGATGCGACTAGCGGGAGATTGTTCTTC.

V usage is TRBV20-1 and J usage is TRBJ1-4, with D possibly being TRBD1 (5 bases). Trimming removed 3 bases at V and 13 bases at J, with 12 bases between. Per germline, CDR1 DFQATT and CDR2 SNEGSKA (reference sequence). The CDR3 runs 11 residues. The CDR3 nucleotides are TGCAGTGCTAGTTCAGACAGACCACTGTTTTTT. Translating it yields CSASSDRPLFF.

The chain is built from TRBV19 and TRBJ1-6; a possible D gene is TRBD1 (6 bases). The V gene's germline CDR1 is LNHDA and CDR2 SQIVND (reference sequence). With 7 bases removed from V and 7 bases from J, the gap between germline ends came to 14 bases. The CDR3 length is 14 residues. CDR3 in amino acids: CASKTRDTNSPLHF. The CDR3 DNA follows: TGTGCCAGTAAAACCCGGGACACCAATTCACCCCTCCACTTT.

V and J are TRBV2 and TRBJ1-1; the match to TRBD1 covers 7 bases. The CDR3 is made up of 13 amino acids. V lost 9 bases to trimming and J lost 0 bases; unmatched junction nucleotides: 4. Germline V CDR1 and CDR2: SNHLY, FYNNEI. The CDR3 nucleotides read TGTGCCAGTACAGGGGAGGTGAACACTGAAGCTTTCTTT. Translation gives CASTGEVNTEAFF.

The chain uses TRBV28 and TRBJ2-2; D remains unclear. This CDR3 is 12 amino acids long. V lost 8 bases and J 4 bases, leaving 8 bases between the germline ends. Germline V CDR1 and CDR2: MDHEN, SYDVKM. The CDR3 loop reads CASGSLTGELFF. The CDR3, as DNA: TGTGCCAGCGGCAGTCTCACCGGGGAGCTGTTTTTT. The full variable domain, its missing parts supplied by reference TRBV28 and TRBJ2-2, is DVKVTQSSRYLVKRTGEKVFLECVQDMDHENMFWYRQDPGLGLRLIYFSYDVKMKEKGDIPEGYSVSREKKERFSLILESASTNQTSMYLCASGSLTGELFFGEGSRLTVL.

The V and J genes are TRBV9 and TRBJ2-4; 7 nucleotides match TRBD1. The CDR3 runs 16 residues. V shed 4 bases, J shed 4 bases, and the junction held 11 bases outside the gene matches. Germline CDR1 is SGDLS and CDR2 is YYNGEE. CDR3 sequence (DNA): TGTGCCAGCAGCCCTCGAACAGGGGCCGGGAAAAACATTCAGTACTTC. Amino acid sequence: CASSPRTGAGKNIQYF.

This clone was counted between two and nine times. The rearrangement uses TRBV5-1 and TRBJ2-3; 12 bases align to TRBD2. Germline V lookup: CDR1 SGHRS, CDR2 YFSETQ. The V gene end was trimmed by 4 bases and the J gene end by 4 bases; junction bases not matched to a gene: 4. The CDR3 has 15 residues. CDR3 residues: CASSILAGGSDTQYF. The CDR3, as DNA: TGCGCCAGCAGCATACTAGCGGGAGGCTCAGATACGCAGTATTTT.

J is TRBJ1-2 and V is TRBV20-1, with D uncertain. Trimming pared 6 bases from V and 5 bases from J, leaving 10 bases between. This CDR3 has 11 amino acids. Germline lookup yields CDR1 DFQATT and CDR2 SNEGSKA (reference sequence). The DNA for the CDR3 is TGCAGTGCCGAAGCCCGGTATGGCTACACCTTC. Amino acids: CSAEARYGYTF.

This sequence joins TRBV5-1 and TRBJ2-2, with 9 bases that match TRBD2. CDR3 length: 18 residues. V lost 4 bases to trimming and J lost 0 bases; unmatched junction nucleotides: 10. In germline, CDR1 is SGHRS, CDR2 YFSETQ. The CDR3: CASSLAGTSRPNTGELFF. As DNA, the CDR3 is TGCGCCAGCAGCCTCGCCGGGACTAGCAGGCCGAACACCGGGGAGCTGTTTTTT. Variable domain in full (rest from reference TRBV5-1 and TRBJ2-2): KAGVTQTPRYLIKTRGQQVTLSCSPISGHRSVSWYQQTPGQGLQFLFEYFSETQRNKGNFPGRFSGRQFSNSRSEMNVSTLELGDSALYLCASSLAGTSRPNTGELFFGEGSRLTVL.

The chain links TRBV5-1 to TRBJ2-7, with 8 bases matching TRBD1. The J segment lost 3 bases and the V segment lost 0 bases, leaving 5 bases of the junction unmatched. Per the germline V gene, CDR1 is SGHRS and CDR2 is YFSETQ. CDR3 length equals 15 residues. In DNA form, the CDR3 reads TGCGCCAGCAGCTTGGGGTTTACAGGGGGCTACGAGCAGTACTTC. It is translated as CASSLGFTGGYEQYF.

The chain employs TRBV2 and TRBJ2-2; a possible D gene is TRBD1 (6 bases). This CDR3 has 14 residues. The germline V gene encodes CDR1 SNHLY and CDR2 FYNNEI. Trimming took 8 bases from V and 4 from J, leaving 14 bases between them. Here the CDR3 reads CASLFQGTTGELFF. The CDR3 nucleotides read TGTGCCAGCCTGTTTCAGGGGACCACCGGGGAGCTGTTTTTT.

This rearrangement joins TRBV25-1 to TRBJ1-1, with D hard to call. Germline CDR1 and CDR2: MGHDK and SYGVNS. This CDR3 comprises 16 residues. Trimming removed 5 bases at V and 7 bases at J, with 23 bases between. The CDR3 DNA sequence: TGTGCCAGCAGTCCGGGAACGGGCGCGGAGGTCGGTGAAGCTTTCTTT. Its translation: CASSPGTGAEVGEAFF.

The chain has TRBV5-1 and TRBJ2-5; TRBD1 matches at 8 bases. The germline gives CDR1 SGHRS, CDR2 YFSETQ. This CDR3 is 16 amino acids long. J gave up 1 base and V 1 base, and 6 bases lay outside the gene matches. CDR3 protein: CASSLTGTGFQETQYF. The CDR3 DNA is TGCGCCAGCAGCTTGACCGGGACAGGTTTCCAAGAGACCCAGTACTTC.

To note about this clone: A single base is all that separates this from a far larger clone, so a read error is likely. The chain uses TRBV25-1 and TRBJ2-3; the match to TRBD2 covers 11 bases. Trimming cost V 4 bases and J 2 bases; bases outside gene matches: 2. Germline-derived CDR1 and CDR2 are MGHDK and SYGVNS. The CDR3 is made up of 15 amino acids. The chain's CDR3 is CASSVSGGATDTQYF. The DNA of the CDR3 is TGTGCCAGCAGTGTTAGCGGGGGGGCCACAGATACGCAGTATTTT.

The chain employs TRBV11-2 and TRBJ2-1, with 8 bases fitting TRBD2. Germline trimming cut 7 bases from V and 9 bases from J; bases unmatched to any gene: 14. There are 15 residues in the CDR3. Germline V gene sequence: CDR1 SGHAT, CDR2 FQNNGV. In DNA, the CDR3 is TGTGCCAGCACCTTCAGAGACGGGAGGGCTCGTGAGCAGTTCTTC. Its translation is CASTFRDGRAREQFF. Supplemented by reference TRBV11-2 and TRBJ2-1, the full variable domain reads EAGVAQSPRYKIIEKRQSVAFWCNPISGHATLYWYQQILGQGPKLLIQFQNNGVVDDSQLPKDRFSAERLKGVDSTLKIQPAKLEDSAVYLCASTFRDGRAREQFFGPGTRLTVL.

The chain carries TRBV30 and TRBJ2-1, with D possibly being TRBD2 (5 bases). V lost 3 bases and J 1 base, leaving 13 bases between the germline ends. CDR3 size: 15 residues. Germline V CDR1 and CDR2: GTSNPN, SVGIG (reference sequence). For the CDR3, the DNA is TGTGCCTGGAGGATCAGCGGTCTTTCCTACAATGAGCAGTTCTTC. It codes for CAWRISGLSYNEQFF.

The chain is built from TRBV18 and TRBJ2-5; a weak D match, TRBD2 (6 bases). With 6 bases removed from V and 3 bases from J, the gap between germline ends came to 17 bases. CDR1 and CDR2 (germline): KGHSH, LQKENI. The CDR3 has 15 residues. The CDR3 sequence is CASSIAGRGKETQYF. The CDR3, as DNA: TGTGCCAGCTCGATCGCGGGGAGAGGGAAAGAGACCCAGTACTTC.

The chain uses TRBV28 and TRBJ2-7, with D possibly matching TRBD1 (6 bases). From germline, CDR1 is MDHEN and CDR2 SYDVKM. This CDR3 is built from 15 residues. V lost 7 bases, J lost 2 bases, and 18 bases lay in between. The CDR3 is CASNPMAGEAYEQYF. The CDR3 DNA is TGTGCCAGCAATCCCATGGCAGGGGAAGCCTACGAGCAGTACTTC. The full variable domain, its missing parts supplied by reference TRBV28 and TRBJ2-7, is DVKVTQSSRYLVKRTGEKVFLECVQDMDHENMFWYRQDPGLGLRLIYFSYDVKMKEKGDIPEGYSVSREKKERFSLILESASTNQTSMYLCASNPMAGEAYEQYFGPGTRLTVT.

J is TRBJ1-1 and V is TRBV18; possible D gene TRBD1, 5 bases. The length of the CDR3 is 10 residues. From germline, CDR1 is KGHSH and CDR2 LQKENI. Trimming cost V 10 bases and J 8 bases, with 11 bases left between them. The CDR3 spells CATGGPEAFF. The CDR3 region has the DNA TGTGCCACCGGGGGACCCGAAGCTTTCTTT.

This clone has a single count. This chain links TRBV7-8 with TRBJ2-1; D may be TRBD1 (6 bases). Trimming shortened V by 5 bases and J by 0 bases, and 14 bases separated the two germline ends. CDR3 size: 16 residues. CDR1 is SGHVS and CDR2 is FQNEAQ in the germline V gene. DNA of the CDR3: TGTGCCAGCAGCCGGGACACTTCCAACTCCTACAATGAGCAGTTCTTC. This translates into CASSRDTSNSYNEQFF.

This clone was detected ten times or more. This chain uses TRBV29-1 with TRBJ1-4; D is unresolved. The CDR3 is 13 residues long. CDR1 and CDR2 (germline): SQVTM, ANQGSEA. V dropped 6 bases and J dropped 1 base, with 9 bases sitting between them. CDR3 in amino acids: CSVTLRTNEKLFF. For the CDR3, the DNA is TGCAGCGTAACTCTAAGAACTAATGAAAAACTGTTTTTT.